A selection of T cell receptor beta chains follows, all from one sample in a study of blood T cell repertoires in COVID-19. This table comes from immunoSEQ multiplex PCR, and its TCRdb copy is limited to in-frame clones, with some not included. The profile shows about 190,000 clones, 70% to 90% of them singletons. Sequenced sample: peripheral blood. These receptors all stem from a human donor in a cohort sampled during active COVID-19. Both conserved end residues are part of each CDR3. The order of the fields is V gene, CDR3 length, J gene, D gene, clone size, CDR3 protein, CDR3 DNA. The D gene is left open where the match is weak. Rows give clone size only sometimes, using once, few, many, or a class for an expanded clone.

TRBV7-8	13	TRBJ1-1	.	.	CASSLVLDTEAFF	TGTGCCAGCAGCTTAGTACTCGATACTGAAGCTTTCTTT
TRBV13	16	TRBJ1-1	TRBD1	.	CASSPGTGAMNTEAFF	TGTGCCAGCAGCCCCGGGACAGGGGCTATGAACACTGAAGCTTTCTTT
TRBV19	13	TRBJ2-7	.	once	CASSINPFGEQYF	TGTGCCAGTAGTATTAACCCGTTCGGCGAGCAGTACTTC
TRBV12-3/TRBV12-4	13	TRBJ1-5	.	.	CASSRTANQPQHF	TGTGCCAGCAGTCGGACAGCAAATCAGCCCCAGCATTTT
TRBV5-4	14	TRBJ2-1	.	.	CASSLGRTDNEQFF	TGTGCCAGCAGCCTCGGGCGGACAGACAATGAGCAGTTCTTC
TRBV20-1	11	TRBJ2-7	.	.	CSAVLGYEQYF	TGCAGTGCGGTACTAGGCTACGAGCAGTACTTC
TRBV9	15	TRBJ1-4	.	.	CASSLGTYANEKLFF	TGTGCCAGCAGCCTTGGGACTTACGCTAACGAAAAACTGTTTTTT
TRBV6-1	16	TRBJ1-3	.	.	CASSEIGLTSGNTIYF	TGTGCCAGCAGTGAAATTGGCTTAACCTCTGGAAACACCATATATTTT
TRBV27	13	TRBJ2-1	.	.	CASTSYKNNEQFF	TGTGCCAGCACTTCCTATAAGAACAATGAGCAGTTCTTC
TRBV3-1/TRBV3-2	16	TRBJ2-3	TRBD2	.	CASSQSGSDSTDTQYF	TGTGCCAGCAGCCAAAGCGGGAGCGATAGCACAGATACGCAGTATTTT
TRBV2	15	TRBJ2-3	.	.	CASSPTRIQGDTQYF	TGTGCCAGCAGCCCGACTAGAATACAAGGAGATACGCAGTATTTT
TRBV11-2	16	TRBJ1-4	TRBD1	.	CASSTGGGKVNEKLFF	TGTGCCAGCAGCACAGGGGGCGGCAAGGTGAATGAAAAACTGTTTTTT
TRBV27	16	TRBJ2-1	TRBD2	.	CASSSPGGLIHNEQFF	TGTGCCAGCAGTTCCCCGGGGGGGCTGATCCACAATGAGCAGTTCTTC
TRBV10-3	12	TRBJ1-1	TRBD1	.	CAIRTDRAEAFF	TGTGCCATCAGGACAGACAGGGCTGAAGCTTTCTTT
TRBV5-1	14	TRBJ1-2	.	.	CASSPFSSPYGYTF	TGCGCCAGCAGCCCCTTCAGTTCCCCCTATGGCTACACCTTC
TRBV5-1	14	TRBJ1-4	.	.	CASSLGGFNEKLFF	TGCGCCAGCAGTCTCGGGGGTTTTAATGAAAAACTGTTTTTT
TRBV7-2	15	TRBJ2-7	TRBD2	.	CASSPSITGGPEQYF	TGTGCCAGCAGCCCCTCCATAACGGGGGGGCCCGAGCAGTACTTC
TRBV24-1	13	TRBJ1-1	TRBD1	.	CATSEPGTGQPTF	TGTGCCACCAGTGAGCCCGGGACAGGGCAACCTACCTTT
TRBV19	14	TRBJ2-4	.	.	CASSINRDQNIQYF	TGTGCCAGTAGTATAAACAGGGACCAAAACATTCAGTACTTC
TRBV7-5	13	TRBJ1-5	.	.	CARRPRGNQPQHF	TGTGCCAGAAGGCCGCGGGGAAATCAGCCCCAGCATTTT
TRBV3-1/TRBV3-2	15	TRBJ2-7	TRBD2	.	CASSPGLAGLYEQYF	TGTGCCAGCAGCCCTGGACTAGCGGGCCTCTACGAGCAGTACTTC
TRBV27	15	TRBJ2-3	TRBD1	.	CASSLFGQGADTQYF	TGTGCCAGCAGTTTATTTGGTCAGGGGGCAGATACGCAGTATTTT
TRBV5-5	15	TRBJ2-7	.	.	CASSLAVPALYEQYF	TGTGCCAGCAGCTTGGCGGTGCCAGCGCTCTACGAGCAGTACTTC
TRBV28	13	TRBJ1-1	.	.	CASSPVHRTEAFF	TGTGCCAGCAGTCCGGTTCATCGCACTGAAGCTTTCTTT
TRBV5-6	14	TRBJ1-2	.	.	CASSSQDFFYGYTF	TGTGCCAGCAGCTCACAGGATTTTTTCTATGGCTACACCTTC
TRBV5-1	15	TRBJ1-4	.	.	CASSLQGRTNEKLFF	TGCGCCAGCAGCTTGCAGGGCCGAACTAATGAAAAACTGTTTTTT
TRBV6-6	17	TRBJ2-7	TRBD2	.	CASSRLAGGPFGGEQYF	TGTGCCAGCAGCCGACTAGCGGGAGGGCCTTTTGGCGGCGAGCAGTACTTC